These 5 T cell receptor beta chains were sequenced from one sample in a study of radiation and T cells in renal cell carcinoma. Sequencing used immunoSEQ multiplex PCR; TCRdb keeps in-frame clones, though not all of them. The table records 100,000 to 150,000 clones, roughly 91% of them present only once. Time point reported: blood 2 weeks post-SBRT. The treatment denotes: 15 Gy SBRT to primary tumor, nephrectomy 4 weeks later. Sequenced material: blood, taken from a patient whose treatment included radiotherapy and nephrectomy. Every receptor here comes from a woman aged 70 to 79 with renal cell carcinoma.

This chain joins TRBV29-1 and TRBJ2-7; TRBD1 aligns across 10 bases. Trimming removed 5 bases from V and 5 bases from J; junction bases left unmatched: 3. CDR1 is SQVTM and CDR2 is ANQGSEA in the germline V gene. The CDR3 has 12 residues. CDR3 nucleotide sequence: TGCAGCGTTCCGGGACAGGGGAACGAGCAGTACTTC. Residues: CSVPGQGNEQYF.

V usage is TRBV6-1 and J usage is TRBJ1-6; a possible D gene is TRBD1 (5 bases). From germline, CDR1 is MNHNS and CDR2 SASEGT. V shed 4 bases and J shed 1 base, with 17 bases lying between them. The CDR3 is 18 residues long. The CDR3 loop is CASSVAGGYSSYNSPLHF. CDR3 DNA: TGTGCCAGCAGTGTGGCGGGGGGTTATTCTTCCTATAATTCACCCCTCCACTTT.

The CDR3: CASSLEAGRGLAGGPRNEQFF. CDR3 nucleotide sequence: TGTGCCAGCAGCTTAGAGGCAGGTCGGGGACTAGCGGGGGGGCCGCGTAATGAGCAGTTCTTC. The chain combines TRBV7-6 with TRBJ2-1; 16 positions match TRBD2. J was trimmed by 7 bases and V by 1 base; bases with no gene match: 16. Germline V CDR1 and CDR2: SGHVS, FNYEAQ. The CDR3 totals 21 residues.

The chain joins TRBV7-2 to TRBJ1-5, with D unresolved. CDR1 is SGHTA and CDR2 is FQGNSA in the germline V gene. V was trimmed by 4 bases and J by 0 bases, leaving 16 bases between them. This CDR3 contains 17 residues. The CDR3 loop is CASSSRAGHDSNQPQHF. The CDR3 DNA reads as TGTGCCAGCAGCTCCCGGGCCGGGCACGATAGCAATCAGCCCCAGCATTTT.

The chain is built from TRBV7-8 and TRBJ1-5; no reliable D call. Trimming removed 0 bases at V and 4 bases at J, with 7 bases between. The CDR3 runs to 14 residues. From germline, CDR1 is SGHVS and CDR2 FQNEAQ. The CDR3: CASSLAAKNQPQHF. Here the CDR3 DNA reads TGTGCCAGCAGCTTAGCGGCGAAGAATCAGCCCCAGCATTTT.